This is a list of T cell receptor beta chains from one sample in a study of cytomegalovirus exposure and HLA in healthy donors. Sequencing was performed with immunoSEQ multiplex PCR; in TCRdb, only in-frame clones are kept and a portion is missing. The table includes fewer than 200,000 clones, around 72% detected once. The sequenced sample consisted of PBMCs. The source of these receptors is a man in his fifties in good health and CMV-seronegative. The CDR3 runs from the conserved cysteine through the conserved F or W. Each record gives: clone size, J gene, CDR3 length, V gene, D gene, CDR3 DNA, CDR3 protein. D genes are given only for firm matches. The size of a clone is reported for some rows only, either as once, few or many, or as a class for expanded clones.

- | TRBJ2-1 | 16 | TRBV12-2 | - | TGTGCAAGTCGCCTAGAGGATAGCGGGGGGTCCGATGAGCAGTTCTTC | CASRLEDSGGSDEQFF
few | TRBJ1-4 | 14 | TRBV18 | TRBD1 | TGTGCCAGCTCACCGCAGGGGGCTAATGAAAAACTGTTTTTT | CASSPQGANEKLFF
- | TRBJ1-4 | 14 | TRBV7-9 | - | TGTGCCAGCAGCTCGGACACCCTCTTTGAAAAACTGTTTTTT | CASSSDTLFEKLFF
- | TRBJ1-2 | 14 | TRBV6-5 | - | TGTGCCAGCAGTTACAGGGGCCTCAACTATGGCTACACCTTC | CASSYRGLNYGYTF
- | TRBJ1-6 | 14 | TRBV7-9 | - | TGTGCCAGCAGCTTAACCACGGGGGATTCACCCCTCCACTTT | CASSLTTGDSPLHF
- | TRBJ1-1 | 11 | TRBV20-1 | - | TGCAGTGCTGGGAGGGGGTCTGAAGCTTTCTTT | CSAGRGSEAFF
few | TRBJ1-4 | 14 | TRBV7-9 | TRBD1 | TGTGCCAGCAGCTTGACAGGGGGAAGTGAAAAACTGTTTTTT | CASSLTGGSEKLFF
- | TRBJ1-1 | 13 | TRBV11-2 | - | TGTGCCAGCAGGTTACCAGGGGCCCCTGAAGCTTTCTTT | CASRLPGAPEAFF
- | TRBJ2-1 | 15 | TRBV4-2 | TRBD1 | TGTGCCAGCAGCCCCCGGACAGGGGTCGACAATGAGCAGTTCTTC | CASSPRTGVDNEQFF
- | TRBJ1-2 | 13 | TRBV27 | - | TGTGCCAGCAGTTTAGCAGCTAACTATGGCTACACCTTC | CASSLAANYGYTF
once | TRBJ1-2 | 16 | TRBV5-1 | TRBD1 | TGCGCCAGCAGCCCTGGACAGGGATCAGCTAACTATGGCTACACCTTC | CASSPGQGSANYGYTF
- | TRBJ2-2 | 16 | TRBV2 | - | TGTGCCAGCAGTCAACAGGGATTTGAGAACACCGGGGAGCTGTTTTTT | CASSQQGFENTGELFF
- | TRBJ1-1 | 13 | TRBV5-6 | - | TGTGCCAGCAGCTTGGCGGGGAACACTGAAGCTTTCTTT | CASSLAGNTEAFF